Listed below are T cell receptor beta chains from one sample, sequenced in a study of glioma-infiltrating T cells after dendritic cell vaccination. TCRdb's table, derived via immunoSEQ multiplex PCR, lists solely in-frame clones and lacks some. This table has more than 75,000 clones, around four fifths appearing once. The material was blood, obtained after dendritic cell vaccination. These receptor sequences come from a human donor with glioblastoma. Each CDR3 is given with its conserved first and last residue. Rows may omit the clone size; those that give it use once, few, many or a size class.

abundance: few
j_gene: TRBJ2-7
v_gene: TRBV30
CDR3aa: CAWSPGISEQYF

abundance: NA
j_gene: TRBJ1-1
v_gene: TRBV19
CDR3aa: CASSGPGGTEAFF

abundance: NA
j_gene: TRBJ2-1
v_gene: TRBV2
CDR3aa: CASSEGRTYNEQFF

abundance: NA
j_gene: TRBJ2-2
v_gene: TRBV19
CDR3aa: CASSITGGDTGELFF

abundance: NA
j_gene: TRBJ1-3
v_gene: TRBV13
CDR3aa: CASSLSNSGNTIYF

abundance: NA
j_gene: TRBJ2-7
v_gene: TRBV30
CDR3aa: CAWMKTEVPNYEQYF

abundance: NA
j_gene: TRBJ1-2
v_gene: TRBV19
CDR3aa: CASSYGQGGYGYTF

abundance: NA
j_gene: TRBJ2-7
v_gene: TRBV29-1
CDR3aa: CSVESGLEQYF

abundance: NA
j_gene: TRBJ2-1
v_gene: TRBV5-1
CDR3aa: CASSPEGLSGGSEQFF

abundance: NA
j_gene: TRBJ1-2
v_gene: TRBV9
CDR3aa: CASSVGAGGMGGYTF

abundance: NA
j_gene: TRBJ2-5
v_gene: TRBV7-7
CDR3aa: CASSRQGQETQYF